The following is a T cell receptor beta chain sequence with its context. Its antigen is still unknown. Base qualities are not recorded, but no much larger clone differs from it by a single base. Between the V and J ends, shortened by 3 bases and 8 bases respectively, the junction contains 20 bases. CDR1 and CDR2, per the germline V gene (reference sequence), are GTSNPN and SVGIG. Counted from cysteine to phenylalanine, this CDR3 has 14 amino acids. Left in the record is the CDR3 DNA by itself, 42 bases read in frame from the first base. The immunoSEQ hsTCRB assay version 4 in survey mode was used to sequence TCRbeta repertoires from genomic DNA. For TCRbeta sequencing, genomic DNA was diluted to 9.5 to 10 ng/uL, and up to 1 ug was used per sample. The study's processing was this. Analysis of the TCRbeta data was done in ImmunoSeq Analyzer 3.0, and diversity was computed on productive nucleotide rearrangements. The improved Chao index was used to estimate lower-bound TCR diversity, and the Gini coefficient was used to estimate clonality using the Immunarch R package. Nucleotide rearrangements that differed but encoded the same CDR3beta amino acid sequence were counted as separate clonotypes. Differential abundance analysis identified TCRbeta sequences significantly enriched in antigen-responding cells relative to anti-CD3/anti-CD28-activated cells. Using predicted peptide-MHC specificity as the basis, GLIPH2 grouped TCRs into clusters, both for each participant individually and for the merged data sets that combined participants. TCRdb took over this immuneACCESS table, retaining in-frame rearrangements with V and J assigned. Such tables are incomplete; in checked studies, under half of the missing clones stem from an unresolved V gene, and the remainder is unexplained. V, J and clone size reflect that table, while D and trimming were determined from the DNA. The table for this sample lists fewer than 7,000 clones; 55% to 70% of them were counted only once. The ten most abundant clones make up approximately 37% of the sample.

The data belong to a study of persistence of HIV-infected CD4 T cells (TCRdb year 2020). For the wider study: The median time participants had been on suppressive ART was 7 to 8 years. Peripheral blood samples of up to roughly 200 mL were obtained at multiple time points, with the exception of two participants, for whom leukapheresis was performed at a single time point. The study isolated CMV- and HIV-1 Gag-responding CD4+ T cells from ART-treated individuals to examine antigen-driven clonal expansion of HIV-1-infected cells. The clonality of all cells in each sorted population was assessed by TCRbeta sequencing, whereas the clonality of infected cells was assessed by proviral sequencing. For the TCR cluster analysis across participants, about 8 participants were included for CMV and more than five participants for Gag. Results and caveats for the whole study, not just this receptor: Enrichment of degenerate expanded CDR3beta sequences was found in antigen-responding cells, suggesting convergent selection of CD4+ responses to CMV and Gag. Bulk TCR analyses could not be restricted to the rare CMV-responding cells that actually carried HIV-1 proviruses. Within the same sorted populations, TCR oligoclonality correlated with proviral oligoclonality. TCRbeta richness in CMV- and Gag-responding cells was significantly lower than in anti-CD3/anti-CD28-responding cells; CMV-responding cells had higher oligoclonality than CD3/CD28-stimulated and Gag-responding cells. Only a small number of individuals took part in the study, and only a limited range of antigens was tested.

The intended sense of this specimen's treatment or condition label: suppressive antiretroviral therapy. Lysates of CMV-infected fibroblasts at roughly 10 ug/mL were used to stimulate the cells. CD4+ T cells that responded were sorted based on upregulation of both CD40 ligand and CD69. HIV-1-infected adults in whom suppressive ART had been started during chronic infection were enrolled as participants. For at least 4 years, participants had undetectable plasma HIV-1 RNA, below 50 copies/mL. To be included, participants needed a CD4+ T cell count above 400 cells/uL and a positive CMV serology. Before stimulation, PBMCs were isolated using density centrifugation and depleted of CD8+ T cells. For around 19 hours, the CD8-depleted PBMCs were stimulated with anti-CD28/CD49d costimulation, a CD40-blocking antibody, and enfuvirtide to prevent new infections. Cell sorting was performed on a Beckman Coulter MoFlo Legacy or XDP sorter, and dead cells were excluded with propidium iodide. The QIAamp DNA Mini Kit was used for genomic DNA extraction from samples above one million cells, and the Quick-DNA Microprep Kit was used otherwise.

This specimen was CD4+ T cells sorted from PBMCs after roughly 18-hour stimulation, taken from a patient who received antiretroviral therapy. Per the publication, the cell subset or site label means: CD40L+CD69+ CD4 T cells responding to CMV lysate. The sequence was collected from an adult man with HIV who was CMV-seropositive. Recombination joined TRBV30 with TRBJ2-7, and perhaps TRBD2 as D gene, on 6 matching bases. The DNA sequence is as follows: TGTGCCTGGAGGGAACCCGGGACTGGTGGTAAGCAGTACTTC. Translated, this gives CAWREPGTGGKQYF.